This T cell receptor (beta chain) was found in a study of CD8+ T cells in alopecia areata. At the level of the study: Patients remained on tofacitinib for 6 to 18 months and then went 6 months without it. General study points: Scalp sample data also include resident alphabeta T cells from normal skin. It was lesional scalp, especially alopecia totalis/universalis, that showed higher clonality than normal scalp.

CDR1 KGHSH and CDR2 LQKENI come from the germline V gene. This CDR3 is built from 13 residues. Trimming removed 6 bases from V and 2 bases from J, with 8 bases in between. As to this clone: Its antigen remains unknown.

TCR sequencing used cDNA made by reverse transcription of extracted RNA. Profiled with immunoSEQ multiplex PCR; TCRdb holds only in-frame clones, not every one. Here the sample spans a few hundred thousand clones, approximately 47% being singletons. Treatment here: oral pan-JAK inhibitor, 5-10 mg twice daily. Both CD4+ and CD8+ T cells were separated by sorting PBMCs. This receptor was identified in a human donor with alopecia areata. The source was CD4+ T cells sorted from blood, collected around week 36, from a patient treated with tofacitinib. The chain employs TRBV18 and TRBJ1-5; no reliable D call. The CDR3 DNA sequence: TGTGCCAGCTCCCTCATCCGCAATCAGCCCCAGCATTTT. It translates to CASSLIRNQPQHF.